This note documents a single T cell receptor beta chain sequence. This entry comes from a study of cytomegalovirus exposure and HLA in healthy donors. Method: immunoSEQ multiplex PCR; TCRdb's copy keeps in-frame clones and lacks some. The table lists 100,000 to 120,000 clones, around nine tenths of them singletons. The sample comprised PBMCs. This sequence originates from a young woman in good health and CMV-seropositive.

CDR3 coding DNA: TGCGCCAGTTTGAGTAGCAAAAACATTCAGTACTTC. It encodes CASLSSKNIQYF. The V and J genes are TRBV23-1 and TRBJ2-4; no firm D call. TRBV23-1 is treated as an ORF (open reading frame) with a function not yet certain. V was trimmed by 9 bases and J by 3 bases, leaving 9 bases between them. The CDR3 spans 12 residues.